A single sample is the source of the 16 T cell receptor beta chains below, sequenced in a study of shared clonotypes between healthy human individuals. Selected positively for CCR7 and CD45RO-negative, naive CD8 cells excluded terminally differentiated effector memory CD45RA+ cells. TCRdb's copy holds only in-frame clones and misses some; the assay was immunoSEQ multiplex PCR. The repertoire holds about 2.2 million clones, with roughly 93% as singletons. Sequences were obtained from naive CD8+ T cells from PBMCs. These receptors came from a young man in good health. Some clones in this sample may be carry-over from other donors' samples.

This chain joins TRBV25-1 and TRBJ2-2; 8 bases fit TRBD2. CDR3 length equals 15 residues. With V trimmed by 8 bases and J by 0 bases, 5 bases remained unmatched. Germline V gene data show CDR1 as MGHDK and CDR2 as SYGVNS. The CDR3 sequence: CASGVLAANTGELFF. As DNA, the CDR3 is TGTGCCAGCGGAGTACTAGCGGCGAACACCGGGGAGCTGTTTTTT.

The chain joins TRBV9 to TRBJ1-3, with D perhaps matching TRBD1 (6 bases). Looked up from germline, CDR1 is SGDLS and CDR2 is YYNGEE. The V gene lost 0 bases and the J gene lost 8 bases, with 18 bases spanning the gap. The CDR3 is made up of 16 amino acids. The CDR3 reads CASSVAGATLRDTIYF. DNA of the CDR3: TGTGCCAGCAGCGTAGCGGGGGCGACGCTTAGGGACACCATATATTTT.

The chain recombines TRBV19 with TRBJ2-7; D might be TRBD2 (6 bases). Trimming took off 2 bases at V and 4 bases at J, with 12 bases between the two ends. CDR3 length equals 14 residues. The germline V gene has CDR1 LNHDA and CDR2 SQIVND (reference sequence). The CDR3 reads CASSIIGGGYEQYF. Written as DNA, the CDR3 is TGTGCCAGTAGTATAATCGGGGGAGGTTACGAGCAGTACTTC. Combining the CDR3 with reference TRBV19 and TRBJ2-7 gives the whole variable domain DGGITQSPKYLFRKEGQNVTLSCEQNLNHDAMYWYRQDPGQGLRLIYYSQIVNDFQKGDIAEGYSVSREKKESFPLTVTSAQKNPTAFYLCASSIIGGGYEQYFGPGTRLTVT.

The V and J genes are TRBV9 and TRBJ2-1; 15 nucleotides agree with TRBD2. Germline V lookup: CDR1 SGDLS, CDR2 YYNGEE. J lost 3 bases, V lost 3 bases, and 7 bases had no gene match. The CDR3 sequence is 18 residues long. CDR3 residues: CASSEGLAGGLDYNEQFF. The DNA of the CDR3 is TGTGCCAGCAGCGAGGGACTAGCGGGAGGTCTGGACTACAATGAGCAGTTCTTC.

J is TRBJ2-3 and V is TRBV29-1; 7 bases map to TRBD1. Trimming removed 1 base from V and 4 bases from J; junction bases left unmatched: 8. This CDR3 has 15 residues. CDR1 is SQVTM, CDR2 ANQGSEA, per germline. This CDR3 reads CSVEVGYRGADTQYF. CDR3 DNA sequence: TGCAGCGTTGAAGTCGGTTACAGGGGCGCAGATACGCAGTATTTT.

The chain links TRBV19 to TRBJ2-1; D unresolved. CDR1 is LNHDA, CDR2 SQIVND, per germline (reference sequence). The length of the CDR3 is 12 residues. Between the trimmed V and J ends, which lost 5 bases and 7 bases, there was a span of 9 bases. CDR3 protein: CASSVDRNEQFF. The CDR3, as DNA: TGTGCCAGTAGTGTCGATAGAAATGAGCAGTTCTTC.

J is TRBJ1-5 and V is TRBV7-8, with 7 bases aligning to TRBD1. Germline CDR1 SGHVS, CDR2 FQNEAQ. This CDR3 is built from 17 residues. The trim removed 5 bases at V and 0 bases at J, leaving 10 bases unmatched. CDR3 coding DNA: TGTGCCAGCAGCGGCCCCGGGACAGTCTATAGCAATCAGCCCCAGCATTTT. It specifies CASSGPGTVYSNQPQHF.

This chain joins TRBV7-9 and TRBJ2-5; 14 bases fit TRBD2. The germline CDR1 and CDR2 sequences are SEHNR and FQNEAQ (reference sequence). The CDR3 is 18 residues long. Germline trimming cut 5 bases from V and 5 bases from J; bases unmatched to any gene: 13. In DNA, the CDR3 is TGTGCCAGCAGCCTTCTACACGGGACTAGCGGGAGTTGGGAGACCCAGTACTTC. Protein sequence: CASSLLHGTSGSWETQYF.

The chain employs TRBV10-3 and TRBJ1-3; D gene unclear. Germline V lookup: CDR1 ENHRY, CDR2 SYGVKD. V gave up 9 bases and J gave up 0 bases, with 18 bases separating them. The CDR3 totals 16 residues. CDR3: CAISRADVNSGNTIYF. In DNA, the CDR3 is TGTGCCATTTCAAGAGCAGACGTGAACTCTGGAAACACCATATATTTT.

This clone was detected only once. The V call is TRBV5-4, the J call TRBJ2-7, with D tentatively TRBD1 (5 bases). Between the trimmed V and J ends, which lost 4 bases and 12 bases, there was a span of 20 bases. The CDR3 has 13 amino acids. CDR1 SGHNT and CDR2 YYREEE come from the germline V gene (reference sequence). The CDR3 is CASSQTDSYEWYF. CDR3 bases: TGTGCCAGCAGCCAGACAGACAGTTACGAGTGGTACTTC.

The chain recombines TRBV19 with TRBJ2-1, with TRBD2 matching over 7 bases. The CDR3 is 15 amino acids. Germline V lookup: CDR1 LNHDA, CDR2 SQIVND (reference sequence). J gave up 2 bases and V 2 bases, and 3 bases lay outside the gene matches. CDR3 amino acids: CASSISGLPYNEQFF. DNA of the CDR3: TGTGCCAGTAGTATATCGGGACTACCCTACAATGAGCAGTTCTTC.

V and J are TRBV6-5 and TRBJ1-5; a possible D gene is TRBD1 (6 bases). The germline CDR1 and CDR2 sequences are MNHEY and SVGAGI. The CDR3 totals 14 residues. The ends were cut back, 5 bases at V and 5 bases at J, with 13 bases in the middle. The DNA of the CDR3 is TGTGCCAGCAGTCCCACAGGGTTTGATCAGCCCCAGCATTTT. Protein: CASSPTGFDQPQHF.

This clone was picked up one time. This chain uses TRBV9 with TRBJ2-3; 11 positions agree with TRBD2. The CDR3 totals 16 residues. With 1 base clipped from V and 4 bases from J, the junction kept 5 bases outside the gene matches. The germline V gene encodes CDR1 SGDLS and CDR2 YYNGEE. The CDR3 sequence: CASSVFASGGPDTQYF. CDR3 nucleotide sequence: TGTGCCAGCAGCGTATTCGCTAGCGGGGGGCCAGATACGCAGTATTTT.

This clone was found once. CDR3 amino acids: CSLVPGPYNEQFF. In nucleotides, the CDR3 is TGCAGCCTTGTTCCAGGGCCCTACAATGAGCAGTTCTTC. V is TRBV29-1 and J is TRBJ2-1, with a tentative D call TRBD1 (5 bases). Trimming took 8 bases from V and 2 from J, leaving 13 bases between them. CDR3 length equals 13 residues. The germline V gene encodes CDR1 SQVTM and CDR2 ANQGSEA.

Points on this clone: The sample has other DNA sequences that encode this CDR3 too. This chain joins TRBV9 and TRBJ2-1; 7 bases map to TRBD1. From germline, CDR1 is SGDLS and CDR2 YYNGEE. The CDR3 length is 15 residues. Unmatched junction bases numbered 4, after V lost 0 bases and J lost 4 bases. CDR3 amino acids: CASSVGTGEYNEQFF. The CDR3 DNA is TGTGCCAGCAGCGTAGGTACAGGGGAATACAATGAGCAGTTCTTC.

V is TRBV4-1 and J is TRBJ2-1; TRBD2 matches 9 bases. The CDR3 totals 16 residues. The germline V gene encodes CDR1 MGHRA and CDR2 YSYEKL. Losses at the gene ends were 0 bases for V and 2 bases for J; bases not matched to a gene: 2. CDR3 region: CASSQEASGAYNEQFF. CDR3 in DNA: TGCGCCAGCAGCCAAGAAGCTAGCGGGGCCTACAATGAGCAGTTCTTC.